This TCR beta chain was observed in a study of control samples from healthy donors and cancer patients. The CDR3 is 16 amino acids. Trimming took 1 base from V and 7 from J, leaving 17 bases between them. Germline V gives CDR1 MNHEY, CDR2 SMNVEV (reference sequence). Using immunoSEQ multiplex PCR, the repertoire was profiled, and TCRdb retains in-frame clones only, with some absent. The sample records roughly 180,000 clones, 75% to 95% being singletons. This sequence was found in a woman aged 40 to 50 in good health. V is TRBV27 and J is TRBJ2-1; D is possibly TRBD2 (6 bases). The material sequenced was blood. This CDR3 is CASSLWGDFGVNEQFF. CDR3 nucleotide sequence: TGTGCCAGCAGTTTATGGGGGGATTTTGGGGTTAATGAGCAGTTCTTC.